Detailed here is one T cell receptor beta chain. No antigen is known for it. This sample was included in a study of cytomegalovirus exposure and HLA in healthy donors. Broader study findings: Investigators reported 150 to 200 TCR beta chains as tied to cytomegalovirus. In vitro work confirmed that a few CMV-associated chains recognize CMV antigens. There were some public TCRs occurring in many donors, but most TCR sequences were rare.

Germline V lookup: CDR1 SGHNT, CDR2 YYREEE (reference sequence). This CDR3 comprises 13 residues. Trimming shortened V by 0 bases and J by 2 bases, and 6 bases separated the two germline ends. Clones were read by immunoSEQ multiplex PCR, and TCRdb kept only the in-frame ones, dropping some. The sample gives 130,000 to 150,000 clones, 85% to 90% of which show up once; less than 3% is in the top ten. It was the approximately 120-subject validation cohort, separate from the approximately 700-subject first cohort, to which the donors belonged. This sequence originates from a man younger than 35 in good health and CMV-seronegative. The chain carries TRBV5-4 and TRBJ2-7; D is uncertain. Sequenced input: PBMCs. CDR3 bases: TGTGCCAGCAGCTTGGACAGTACCTACGAGCAGTACTTC. This gives the protein CASSLDSTYEQYF.